The sequence of this T cell receptor (beta chain) was determined in a study of cytomegalovirus exposure and HLA in healthy donors (dated by TCRdb to the late 2010s). Study-level background: An earlier analysis of about 530 of the donors reported over 250 Gb of sequence data and around 110 million unique TCR beta sequences obtained from about 200 million T cells. The aim of the study was to test whether cataloging public T cell receptors could identify signatures of past pathogen exposure. Donor age, sex, ethnicity and CMV serostatus were compiled together with the repertoire data. HLA typing included class I and class II loci at four-digit resolution. A later genetic analysis used genome-wide SNP genotypes for about 60% of the roughly 700 donors, treating that subset as a discovery cohort. In an earlier analysis of a few hundred of the donors, high-throughput TCR beta sequencing was used to judge whether each TCR beta V gene segment behaved as functional or pseudogenic. Roughly five DR-DQ haplotypes were treated as single units for association and clustering because of strong linkage in the cohort. The study profiled the T cell repertoires of hundreds of subjects by immunosequencing and related them to cytomegalovirus serostatus. Of the 350 to 400 genotyped donors, approximately 82% fell in the genetic ancestry cluster associated with self-reported Caucasian donors. The later analysis used no new phenotypic data to find candidate immune exposures, relying instead on TCR beta sequences and their occurrence across donors. Typing coverage differed by locus: A, B, C, DRB1 and DQB1 were typed in roughly 620-630 donors, DQA1 in about 560, DPA1 in 600 to 610, and DPB1 in approximately 450. To predict cytomegalovirus infection status, the study combined high-throughput TCR immunosequencing, statistical association of individual TCRs with disease status, and machine learning. About 320 gigabases of sequencing data and roughly 90 million unique TCR sequences were included in an early release covering about 600 HLA-typed donors. Every discovery cohort repertoire had been produced on one sequencing platform. On average, around 240,000 unique TCR beta nucleotide sequences were sequenced per donor among 398 genotyped donors of the cohort, with roughly 19% of those sequences being non-productive. Besides the first cohort of hundreds of subjects, a separate validation cohort made up of about 120 different subjects was used. To study patterns of TCR occurrence, a later analysis re-analyzed previously published TCR beta repertoires from several hundred donors and added high-resolution HLA genotyping. Here is what the overall study found, with its caveats: A few of the identified cytomegalovirus-associated TCR beta chains were confirmed in vitro to be specific for cytomegalovirus antigens. A total of fewer than 200 TCR beta chains were listed by the study as associated with cytomegalovirus. Cytomegalovirus status was reported to be diagnosed by the classifier with high specificity and sensitivity in both the original and validation cohorts. The presence/absence analyses assumed that sequencing depth was roughly uniform across donors, and that assumption may not be true. In a later analysis, HLA-associated TCR beta chains were found to be more clonally expanded and to have lower generation probabilities than equally common non-associated chains. This cohort had only TCR beta chains sequenced, and the lack of alpha or paired-chain data limited which features could be detected. In a later analysis, several top co-occurrence clusters were reported to appear linked to parvovirus B19, influenza, CMV and Epstein-Barr virus. Most CMV-associated TCR beta chains appeared to be HLA-restricted in a later analysis, and the HLA associations seemed to be driven largely by CMV exposure. In an earlier analysis of 587 of the donors, most TCR beta V segments appeared in productive rearrangements about 87% or about 30% of the time, broadly matching IMGT annotations. Because HLA typing was missing for some donors at each locus, association tests included only the typed subset. Linkage disequilibrium might explain the correlated functional status among segregating V segments, but an unknown experimental factor could not be excluded. Most TCR sequences were observed very rarely across donors, whereas some public TCRs were present in many individuals. An association between a missense DCLRE1C variant and V-gene and J-gene trimming of TCR beta chains was found in a later genetic analysis and replicated in an independent cohort. A further reported finding was that TCR beta sequences accurately predicted the HLA-A and HLA-B alleles for most subjects in the first cohort. A later analysis found that TCR association rates varied across HLA loci, with DRB1 alleles showing the most associated TCRs and HLA-C alleles the fewest. The only immune exposure information available for the cohort was CMV serostatus. The authors suggested that the approach could potentially be extended to other disease states and immunological phenotypes. A group of highly shared sequence variants was considered likely to be a technical artifact of the sequencing pipeline. According to a later genetic analysis, donors in an Asian-associated ancestry cluster had fewer N-insertions in productive TCRs than the approximately 650-donor mean. Because the 87-base-pair reads could not distinguish some IMGT-functional V segments, including TRBV6-2 and TRBV6-3, those segments were excluded. A later analysis associated about 17,000 TCR beta sequences with specific HLA alleles at a false discovery rate of 0.05. Because counts were too low, roughly 17 rarely observed V segments, including chromosome 9 orphons, were left out of the earlier analysis of 587 of the donors. Strong co-occurrence of HLA alleles, especially DR and DQ, made assigning TCR associations to individual alleles difficult.

In total, roughly 670 healthy bone marrow donors made up the cohort. All cohort members were sampled while nominally healthy, although unrecorded immune exposures were likely present. The donor tested CMV seropositive, placing the donor among the roughly 300 seropositive members of the cohort. A peripheral blood sample was collected from each donor, and TCR beta sequencing was performed on peripheral blood mononuclear cells. The Qiagen DNeasy Blood Extraction Kit was used to extract genomic DNA from the blood cell samples. On this clone itself: The antigen it recognizes is unknown. No much larger clonotype is one base removed from it; base qualities were not supplied.

After removal of 0 bases from V and 4 bases from J, the junction retains 2 bases not matched to a gene. Including the terminal cysteine and phenylalanine, the CDR3 comprises 16 residues. Kept here is only the CDR3 DNA, which spans 48 bases and is read in frame from base 1. CDR1 and CDR2, looked up from the germline V gene (reference sequence), are SGHAT and FQDESV. Library preparation employed the immunoSEQ multiplex PCR assay. For the multiplex PCR, a mixture combining 60 forward primers for TCR Vbeta segments and 13 reverse primers for TCR Jbeta segments was used. The CDR3 region of rearranged TCR beta genes was amplified from genomic DNA by a multiplex PCR assay. The amplified TCR beta libraries were sequenced on the Illumina HiSeq System as 87-base-pair reads. In the paper's pipeline: A later analysis counted about 80 million unique TCR beta chains across the 666 repertoires, and some 11 million of these chains were shared by at least two donors. A nearest-neighbor algorithm error-corrected the raw reads and collapsed the reads into unique sequences, merging closely related sequences to remove PCR and sequencing errors. Alignment of CDR3 sequences to IMGT reference sequences was used to assign V, D and J gene segments. For a sequence to be retained, at least a six-nucleotide match to both a V gene segment and a J gene segment was required. Rearrangements were classified as productive when the CDR3 lacked stop codons and remained in frame with V and J, and all other rearrangements were classified as non-productive. Following IMGT convention, CDR3 was defined as the stretch from the second conserved V-encoded cysteine to the conserved J-encoded phenylalanine. In an earlier analysis of around 640 of the donors, sequences lacking an unambiguous match to a single V gene segment were excluded. An earlier analysis of 500 to 600 of the donors classified V segments as functional when productive rearrangements were above 56.7% and as segregating when the standard deviation between donors was above 5%. To diagnose cytomegalovirus status from the catalog of TCR beta chain sequences, a statistical classification framework was built. In a later analysis, TCR nucleotide sequences were compared against IMGT/GENE-DB human TR gene sequences so that V and J genes could be assigned. In a later analysis, CDR3 sequences and most-parsimonious VDJ recombination scenarios were assigned using the TCRdist pipeline. In a later analysis, every TCR beta chain was defined by the combination of its CDR3 amino acid sequence and its V-gene family, and reads without a unique V-gene family were dropped. As a way to deal with suspected cross-contamination and a sequencing artifact, a later analysis dropped 640 or so nucleotide sequences that were highly shared and had low generation probability. For each public chain, a later analysis derived a clonal expansion index from normalized ranks of inferred template counts within each repertoire. In a later analysis, generation probabilities were computed with a VDJ recombination model fitted to out-of-frame rearrangements, and the resulting probabilities were checked against IGoR. A later analysis scored TCR-TCR, TCR-HLA and TCR-CMV co-occurrence with hypergeometric tests, applying a repertoire-size bias correction to TCR pairs. To estimate false discovery rates, a later analysis permuted the HLA or CMV assignments 20 times. A later analysis grouped co-occurring TCRs with DBSCAN, adding TCRdist sequence similarity when clustering within HLA-allele-positive subsets. Repertoires with fewer than 30,000 or more than 120,000 public chains, plus five repertoires with anomalous nucleotide sharing, were excluded from co-occurrence clustering. The table was pulled from immuneACCESS by TCRdb, which kept in-frame rearrangements only. Such tables lose some clones; where checked, under half of the loss comes from unresolved V genes, and the rest has no known cause. That table gives V, J and clone size, and the DNA gave D and trimming. Present in this sample are roughly 100,000 clones, around 86% of which were seen just once. The ten largest clones take up approximately 4% of the sample.

This receptor was taken from a female donor in good health and CMV-seropositive. Sequencing used PBMCs. The rearranged chain carries TRBV11-1 and TRBJ2-1, with 11 middle bases fitting TRBD2. The CDR3: CASSLALAGAYNEQFF. The bases read TGTGCCAGCAGCTTAGCACTAGCGGGAGCTTACAATGAGCAGTTCTTC.